This T cell receptor (beta chain) was profiled in a study of T cell repertoires in cytomegalovirus infection. Study in general: HLA-C-restricted CMV epitopes, recently identified, and well-studied HLA-B-restricted ones were used by the study. Indications of both CMV infection and matching HLA type were provided by public TCR beta signatures.

Via MiXCR, TCRdb re-called the reads, giving one row per CDR3 protein. The sample carries around 540,000 distinct CDR3 sequences, 30% to 40% recorded once. The study's findings and limits: The cumulative frequency of public TCR beta families distinguished individuals who carried CMV together with the relevant HLA. Ex vivo, HLA-C-restricted CMV-specific TCR beta clonotypes prevailed over the rest of the response.

About this clonotype itself: Its target is not known.

The TCR sequence derives from a human donor in good health (CMV status not recorded). Some clones in this sample may be carry-over from other donors' samples. This specimen was cultured PBMCs, taken from culture after CMV antigen stimulation.

CDR3 region: CASSPEGQANYGYTF. The CDR3 nucleotides read TGTGCCAGCAGCCCAGAGGGACAGGCTAACTATGGCTACACCTTC. V and J are TRBV7-9 and TRBJ1-2, with 8 positions matching TRBD1. V dropped 5 bases and J dropped 0; count of bases not matched to a gene: 5. Germline V lookup: CDR1 SEHNR, CDR2 FQNEAQ (reference sequence). CDR3 length: 15 amino acids.